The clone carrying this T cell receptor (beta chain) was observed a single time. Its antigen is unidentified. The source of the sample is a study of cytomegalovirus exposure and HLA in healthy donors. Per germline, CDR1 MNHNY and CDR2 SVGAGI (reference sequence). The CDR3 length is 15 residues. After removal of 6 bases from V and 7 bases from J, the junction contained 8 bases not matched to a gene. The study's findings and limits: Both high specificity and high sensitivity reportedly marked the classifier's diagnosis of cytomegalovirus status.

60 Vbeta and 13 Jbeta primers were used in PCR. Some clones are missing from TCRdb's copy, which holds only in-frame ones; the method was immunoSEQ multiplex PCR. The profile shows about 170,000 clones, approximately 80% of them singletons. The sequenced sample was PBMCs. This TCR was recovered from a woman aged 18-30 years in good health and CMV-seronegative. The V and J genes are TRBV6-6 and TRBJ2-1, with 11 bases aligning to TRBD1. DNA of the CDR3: TGTGCCAGCAGATGGTCCCGGGACAGGGGGAATGAGCAGTTCTTC. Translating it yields CASRWSRDRGNEQFF.